Only a few counts were recorded for the clone carrying this T cell receptor beta chain. No antigen is known for it. This PCR relied on a set of 60 Vbeta primers and 13 Jbeta primers. Assay: immunoSEQ multiplex PCR; the TCRdb copy retains only in-frame clones and omits some. Of just over 150,000 clones in the sample, roughly 82% were seen once. The entry originates in a study of cytomegalovirus exposure and HLA in healthy donors. Study outcomes and limitations: It was about 150 TCR beta chains that were listed as cytomegalovirus-associated. It emerged from a later analysis that several of the most significant clusters appeared to be linked to common viral pathogens.

This CDR3 has 17 amino acids. CDR1 MGHRA and CDR2 YSYEKL come from the germline V gene. V lost 4 bases, J lost 2 bases, and 8 bases stayed unmatched. The V call is TRBV4-1, the J call TRBJ1-5; 10 bases match TRBD1. The sample consisted of PBMCs. The receptor's source is a woman aged 50 to 65 in good health and CMV-seropositive. CDR3 loop: CASSLLVGTGGNQPQHF. CDR3 nucleotides: TGCGCCAGCAGCCTCTTAGTAGGGACAGGGGGCAATCAGCCCCAGCATTTT.